One and the same sample provided the 26 T cell receptor beta chains below, sequenced in a study of vaccination and CD4 T cells after COVID-19. TCRdb recomputed calls from the PCR reads with MiXCR, one row per CDR3 protein. This sample yields about 15,000 distinct CDR3 sequences, of which over 65% are seen a single time; 1% to 1.4% belongs to the top ten. The sample in question was CD4+ T cells from blood, obtained after SARS-CoV-2 vaccination. These TCRs come from a human donor who had recovered from COVID-19.

This clonotype was detected only a few times. This chain uses TRBV7-9 with TRBJ1-5; no reliable D call. The CDR3 extends over 14 amino acids. The V end was cut by 1 base, the J end by 4 bases, with 8 bases between. CDR1 is SEHNR and CDR2 is FQNEAQ in the germline V gene (reference sequence). The CDR3, as DNA: TGTGCCAGCAGCTTAGGGAGCAGGAATCAGCCCCAGCATTTT. It codes for CASSLGSRNQPQHF.

The chain couples TRBV7-3 to TRBJ2-2; 7 bases agree with TRBD2. CDR3 size: 17 residues. Germline V gives CDR1 SGHTA, CDR2 FQGTGA. V shed 5 bases, J shed 5 bases, and the junction held 14 bases outside the gene matches. DNA for the CDR3: TGTGCCAGCAGCCCTTCCGGGACGATCGGGAGGACCGGGGAGCTGTTTTTT. The encoded protein is CASSPSGTIGRTGELFF.

For the CDR3, the DNA is TGTGCCAGCAGTCGCGGCATTGATACGCAGTATTTT. This encodes CASSRGIDTQYF. The chain has TRBV6-1 and TRBJ2-3; D gene uncertain. Per germline, CDR1 MNHNS and CDR2 SASEGT. There are 12 residues in the CDR3. Trimming shortened V by 5 bases and J by 6 bases, and 9 bases separated the two germline ends.

The chain recombines TRBV6-1 with TRBJ2-7; 8 nucleotides match TRBD1. This CDR3 is 14 amino acids long. From germline, CDR1 is MNHNS and CDR2 SASEGT. V lost 7 bases and J lost 5; bases outside the gene matches: 10. CDR3 DNA sequence: TGTGCCAGCAAATTTGGACAGGGTAGCGACGAGCAGTACTTC. Translating it yields CASKFGQGSDEQYF.

There are a few counts of this clonotype. The chain recombines TRBV20-1 with TRBJ2-3, with D uncertain. From germline, CDR1 is DFQATT and CDR2 SNEGSKA (reference sequence). The CDR3 length is 10 residues. Trimming stripped 6 bases from V and 6 bases from J, with 7 bases between. Written as DNA, the CDR3 is TGCAGTGCCAGGCGGGATACGCAGTATTTT. Protein: CSARRDTQYF.

This sequence joins TRBV11-2 and TRBJ2-2; 9 positions agree with TRBD1. This CDR3 is 15 amino acids long. From germline, CDR1 is SGHAT and CDR2 FQNNGV. Trimming removed 1 base from V and 7 bases from J; junction bases left unmatched: 4. The CDR3 nucleotides read TGTGCCAGCAGCTTAGCGGGACAGGGCAGCGGGGAGCTGTTTTTT. Translation gives CASSLAGQGSGELFF.

This clonotype was seen more than once but under ten times. The rearrangement uses TRBV6-5 and TRBJ1-6; D is ambiguous. V was trimmed by 2 bases and J by 6 bases, leaving 11 bases between them. CDR1 is MNHEY, CDR2 SVGAGI, per germline. The CDR3 is 15 amino acids. The CDR3 sequence: CASSYGQASNSPLHF. CDR3 coding DNA: TGTGCCAGCAGTTACGGGCAGGCGTCTAATTCACCCCTCCACTTT.

The chain carries TRBV20-1 and TRBJ2-4, with D possibly being TRBD1 (5 bases). The CDR3 totals 16 residues. V was shortened by 5 bases and J by 2 bases, with 19 bases between the two germline ends. Germline CDR1 reads DFQATT; CDR2 reads SNEGSKA (reference sequence). The CDR3 nucleotides are TGCAGTGCTTCCCTTTCCAGGGCGAGGACCAAAAACATTCAGTACTTC. Protein product: CSASLSRARTKNIQYF.

This chain uses TRBV20-1 with TRBJ2-1; 10 bases map to TRBD1. Unmatched junction bases numbered 8, after V lost 4 bases and J lost 8 bases. The CDR3 has 14 residues. Germline-derived CDR1 and CDR2 are DFQATT and SNEGSKA (reference sequence). CDR3: CSATGTGVKDEQFF. Written as DNA, the CDR3 is TGCAGTGCTACAGGGACAGGGGTCAAAGATGAGCAGTTCTTC.

J is TRBJ2-1 and V is TRBV7-3, with a tentative D call TRBD2 (5 bases). Germline CDR1 reads SGHTA; CDR2 reads FQGTGA. Trimming removed 5 bases from V and 0 bases from J, with 14 bases in between. The CDR3 runs to 16 residues. CDR3 nucleotide sequence: TGTGCCAGCAGCGTAAGACTATCTAGCTCCTACAATGAGCAGTTCTTC. Protein product: CASSVRLSSSYNEQFF.

This clonotype was seen a few times. This chain uses TRBV28 with TRBJ2-5; 11 bases fit TRBD2. The V gene's germline CDR1 is MDHEN and CDR2 SYDVKM. The CDR3 runs 17 residues. J lost 4 bases, V lost 5 bases, and 12 bases had no gene match. The CDR3 sequence is CASSNGILAGGGETQYF. CDR3 DNA sequence: TGTGCCAGCAGTAATGGGATTCTAGCGGGAGGTGGAGAGACCCAGTACTTC.

The table lists this clonotype with a few counts. The chain links TRBV24-1 to TRBJ2-5, with 7 bases that match TRBD1. J lost 7 bases, V lost 9 bases, and 13 bases had no gene match. Germline V gives CDR1 KGHDR, CDR2 SFDVKD. The CDR3 is 14 residues long. CDR3 in DNA: TGTGCCACCCGGGTGGGACAGCCCCAGGGGACCCAGTACTTC. The encoded protein is CATRVGQPQGTQYF.

The V gene is TRBV6-1, the J gene TRBJ2-1; D is undetermined. Trimming removed 5 bases at V and 6 bases at J, with 11 bases between. The CDR3 is 13 residues long. From germline, CDR1 is MNHNS and CDR2 SASEGT. DNA of the CDR3: TGTGCCAGCAGTCCGACGGGTCTCAATGAGCAGTTCTTC. Translation gives CASSPTGLNEQFF.

This chain links TRBV7-9 with TRBJ2-4, with TRBD2 identical over 10 bases. CDR1 is SEHNR, CDR2 FQNEAQ, per germline (reference sequence). The CDR3 is 14 amino acids. V was clipped by 5 bases and J by 8 bases; unmatched bases: 6. CDR3 region: CASSPSGSAYIQYF. DNA of the CDR3: TGTGCCAGCAGCCCTAGCGGGAGTGCATACATTCAGTACTTC.

The rearrangement uses TRBV2 and TRBJ1-5; TRBD1 might be the D (5 bases). Trimming removed 1 base at V and 7 bases at J, with 8 bases between. This CDR3 is 13 amino acids long. CDR1 and CDR2 from the germline V gene are SNHLY and FYNNEI. CDR3 sequence (DNA): TGTGCCAGCAGTGAAGAAGGGACCCAGCCCCAGCATTTT. It yields the protein CASSEEGTQPQHF.

This clonotype was picked up one time. The chain couples TRBV2 to TRBJ2-7, with unresolved D. The V end was cut by 6 bases, the J end by 2 bases, with 5 bases between. This CDR3 is built from 11 residues. Germline loops: CDR1 SNHLY, CDR2 FYNNEI. This CDR3 is CASRMTYEQYF. The CDR3 region has the DNA TGTGCCAGCAGGATGACCTACGAGCAGTACTTC. Together with reference TRBV2 and TRBJ2-7, the CDR3 gives the full variable domain: EPEVTQTPSHQVTQMGQEVILRCVPISNHLYFYWYRQILGQKVEFLVSFYNNEISEKSEIFDDQFSVERPDGSNFTLKIRSTKLEDSAMYFCASRMTYEQYFGPGTRLTVT.

This clonotype has a handful of counts. The chain is built from TRBV10-3 and TRBJ1-5; 7 bases align to TRBD1. The CDR3 sequence is 14 residues long. V shed 3 bases and J 3 bases; nucleotides not matched to a gene: 2. Germline V CDR1 and CDR2: ENHRY, SYGVKD. This CDR3 reads CAISDDRANQPQHF. DNA of the CDR3: TGTGCCATCAGTGATGACAGGGCCAATCAGCCCCAGCATTTT.

This clonotype has a single count. This sequence joins TRBV7-2 and TRBJ1-1, with D perhaps TRBD1 (6 bases). The length of the CDR3 is 13 residues. The V end was cut by 5 bases, the J end by 3 bases, with 10 bases between. In germline, CDR1 is SGHTA, CDR2 FQGNSA. The DNA of the CDR3 is TGTGCCAGCAGCCGGGACAAAGACACTGAAGCTTTCTTT. This codes for CASSRDKDTEAFF.

This clonotype has a handful of counts. The chain carries TRBV15 and TRBJ1-4; 7 positions agree with TRBD1. With V trimmed by 3 bases and J by 7 bases, 5 bases remained unmatched. In germline, CDR1 is LNHNV, CDR2 YYDKDF (reference sequence). CDR3 length equals 14 residues. The CDR3 spells CATSRNRGREKLFF. The DNA for the CDR3 is TGTGCCACCAGCAGGAACAGGGGACGTGAAAAACTGTTTTTT.

The V and J genes are TRBV18 and TRBJ1-5; D remains unclear. Germline lookup yields CDR1 KGHSH and CDR2 LQKENI. The length of the CDR3 is 11 residues. The V gene lost 8 bases and the J gene lost 6 bases, with 8 bases spanning the gap. CDR3 in amino acids: CASTKVQPQHF. In DNA form, the CDR3 reads TGTGCCAGCACGAAAGTTCAGCCCCAGCATTTT. Combining the CDR3 with reference TRBV18 and TRBJ1-5 gives the whole variable domain NAGVMQNPRHLVRRRGQEARLRCSPMKGHSHVYWYRQLPEEGLKFMVYLQKENIIDESGMPKERFSAEFPKEGPSILRIQQVVRGDSAAYFCASTKVQPQHFGDGTRLSIL.

The J gene is TRBJ2-7, the V gene TRBV20-1, with 7 bases that match TRBD2. This CDR3 is 12 amino acids long. Germline loops: CDR1 DFQATT, CDR2 SNEGSKA (reference sequence). The CDR3 bases are TGCAGGAGAGCGGGGATGTCCTACGAGCAGTACTTC. It translates to CRRAGMSYEQYF.

The rearrangement joins TRBV7-2 to TRBJ2-5, with D perhaps given as TRBD1 or TRBD2 (7 bases each). CDR3 length: 15 amino acids. Germline CDR1 is SGHTA and CDR2 is FQGNSA. Trimming took 2 bases from V and 1 from J, leaving 11 bases between them. The CDR3 spells CASSLSGTAQETQYF. The CDR3 bases are TGTGCCAGCAGCTTAAGCGGGACAGCCCAAGAGACCCAGTACTTC.

The chain has TRBV20-1 and TRBJ1-2; tentatively, D is TRBD1 (6 bases). V shed 3 bases and J shed 9 bases, with 17 bases lying between them. This CDR3 comprises 13 residues. The germline gives CDR1 DFQATT, CDR2 SNEGSKA (reference sequence). CDR3 in amino acids: CSARNNREDSYTF. CDR3 sequence (DNA): TGCAGTGCTAGGAATAACAGGGAAGATAGCTACACCTTC.

The V gene is TRBV27, the J gene TRBJ2-7; D uncertain. Germline V gives CDR1 MNHEY, CDR2 SMNVEV (reference sequence). V was pared by 4 bases and J by 3 bases, with 10 bases between. The CDR3 spans 13 residues. CDR3 coding DNA: TGTGCCAGCAGTTCCGGCTTGTTCTACGAGCAGTACTTC. This codes for CASSSGLFYEQYF.

A single count supports this clonotype. CDR3: CASSRRLAGSTDTQYF. CDR3 bases: TGTGCCAGCAGCCGTAGACTAGCGGGGAGCACAGATACGCAGTATTTT. The chain combines TRBV7-9 with TRBJ2-3, with 11 bases lining up with TRBD2. Germline V gene sequence: CDR1 SEHNR, CDR2 FQNEAQ (reference sequence). This CDR3 contains 16 residues. With V trimmed by 5 bases and J by 0 bases, 4 bases remained unmatched.

This clonotype was seen a few times. The CDR3 DNA reads TGCAGTGCTAGAGTTACAGAGTATGGCTACACCTTC. This sequence encodes CSARVTEYGYTF. The rearrangement links TRBV20-1 to TRBJ1-2; D gene ambiguous. Germline CDR1 and CDR2: DFQATT and SNEGSKA (reference sequence). Trimming cost V 1 base and J 5 bases, with 8 bases left between them. The CDR3 sequence is 12 residues long.